These T cell receptor beta chains were read from a single sample in a study of shared clonotypes between healthy human individuals. The data were produced by immunoSEQ multiplex PCR, yet TCRdb's version contains in-frame clones alone and is incomplete. The table lists fewer than 1.6 million clones, approximately 98.5% of them singletons, with about 0.34% in the top ten. The material sequenced was naive CD4+ T cells sorted from blood. The receptors shown here come from a man between 25 and 39 years old in good health. Both conserved end residues are part of each CDR3. The order of the fields is clone size, D gene, V gene, J gene, CDR3 protein, CDR3 DNA. A D gene is named only where the DNA matches it firmly. Only some rows state a clone size, as once, few, many or a class for expanded clones.

-	-	TRBV7-2	TRBJ2-7	CASSLNRQPYEQYF	TGTGCCAGCAGCTTAAATCGACAGCCATACGAGCAGTACTTC
-	-	TRBV29-1	TRBJ2-3	CSASEGTDTQYF	TGCAGCGCTTCGGAGGGCACAGATACGCAGTATTTT
-	-	TRBV4-1	TRBJ2-5	CASSQPAAPVPQYF	TGCGCCAGCAGCCAACCCGCGGCCCCTGTGCCCCAGTACTTC
-	TRBD1	TRBV9	TRBJ1-5	CASRPPPDRGSHQPQHF	TGTGCCAGCAGACCTCCTCCGGACAGGGGTTCCCATCAGCCCCAGCATTTT
-	TRBD1	TRBV18	TRBJ1-5	CASSPLRQGPLNQPQHF	TGTGCCAGCTCACCATTGCGACAGGGGCCCCTAAATCAGCCCCAGCATTTT
-	-	TRBV10-3	TRBJ1-1	CAIRDFSILNTEAFF	TGTGCCATCAGGGACTTCAGTATTTTGAACACTGAAGCTTTCTTT
-	-	TRBV5-5	TRBJ2-7	CASSLVAGEGGYEQYF	TGTGCCAGCAGCTTGGTGGCGGGAGAGGGGGGTTACGAGCAGTACTTC
-	-	TRBV2	TRBJ1-3	CASSLSRGFGNTIYF	TGTGCCAGCAGTCTGTCTCGGGGGTTTGGAAACACCATATATTTT
-	TRBD2	TRBV27	TRBJ2-3	CASSLSLSGTSGDTQYF	TGTGCCAGCAGTTTAAGCCTCTCCGGGACTAGCGGAGATACGCAGTATTTT
-	TRBD2	TRBV18	TRBJ2-5	CASSPYQGLAGGLQKTQYF	TGTGCCAGCTCACCGTACCAAGGACTAGCGGGAGGACTTCAAAAGACCCAGTACTTC
-	TRBD1	TRBV28	TRBJ2-2	CATRTGGGTGELFF	TGTGCCACTCGCACAGGGGGCGGAACCGGGGAGCTGTTTTTT
-	-	TRBV2	TRBJ2-7	CASSLEGRISYEQYF	TGTGCCAGCAGTCTCGAAGGACGCATCTCCTACGAGCAGTACTTC
-	TRBD1	TRBV6-1	TRBJ1-5	CASSDRTGGWSQPQHF	TGTGCCAGCAGTGACAGGACAGGCGGTTGGAGTCAGCCCCAGCATTTT
once	-	TRBV20-1	TRBJ2-1	CSAPRGNEQFF	TGCAGTGCCCCCAGGGGCAATGAGCAGTTCTTC
-	-	TRBV11-2	TRBJ2-1	CASSLGGDYNEQFF	TGTGCCAGCAGCTTGGGGGGAGACTACAATGAGCAGTTCTTC
-	-	TRBV5-5	TRBJ1-5	CASSFGGPRINQPQHF	TGTGCCAGCAGCTTTGGGGGCCCTAGGATAAATCAGCCCCAGCATTTT
once	-	TRBV29-1	TRBJ1-1	CSVAEAELEAFF	TGCAGCGTTGCAGAGGCTGAACTTGAAGCTTTCTTT
-	TRBD1	TRBV28	TRBJ2-3	CASSGARDRGTF	TGTGCCAGCAGTGGAGCCCGGGACAGGGGAACTTTT
-	TRBD1	TRBV7-2	TRBJ1-4	CASSSGTGVRGKLFF	TGTGCCAGCAGCTCAGGGACAGGGGTACGCGGGAAACTGTTTTTT
-	TRBD1	TRBV7-7	TRBJ2-5	CASSSGTGIQETQYF	TGTGCTAGCAGCTCCGGGACAGGCATACAAGAGACCCAGTACTTC
-	-	TRBV5-1	TRBJ2-1	CASSFSGANEQFF	TGCGCCAGCAGCTTCAGCGGAGCCAATGAGCAGTTCTTC
-	-	TRBV4-1	TRBJ1-2	CASSQDGVGYTF	TGCGCCAGCAGCCAAGATGGGGTCGGCTACACCTTC
-	-	TRBV12-5	TRBJ2-2	CASGFLTGELFF	TGTGCTAGTGGTTTCCTTACCGGGGAGCTGTTTTTT
-	-	TRBV5-1	TRBJ1-3	CASSLGFSGSGNTIYF	TGCGCCAGCAGCTTGGGGTTTAGCGGATCTGGAAACACCATATATTTT
once	-	TRBV6-5	TRBJ2-3	CASSYGRGWSTDTQYF	TGTGCCAGCAGTTACGGTCGGGGGTGGAGCACAGATACGCAGTATTTT
-	TRBD1	TRBV5-4	TRBJ1-2	CASTQGDRVYGYTF	TGTGCCAGCACCCAGGGCGACAGGGTCTATGGCTACACCTTC
-	TRBD1	TRBV14	TRBJ1-1	CASSRTGLPYGTEAFF	TGTGCCAGCAGCCGGACAGGCCTACCCTATGGCACTGAAGCTTTCTTT
-	-	TRBV9	TRBJ2-1	CASSVAEGPPISPLAEQFF	TGTGCCAGCAGCGTAGCGGAGGGTCCGCCTATAAGTCCCTTAGCGGAGCAGTTCTTC
-	-	TRBV9	TRBJ1-2	CASSTIRLGYTF	TGTGCCAGCAGCACAATTAGGTTAGGCTACACCTTC
-	-	TRBV7-9	TRBJ2-3	CAGLFWPGTDTQYF	TGTGCCGGCCTCTTTTGGCCGGGCACAGATACGCAGTATTTT
-	-	TRBV29-1	TRBJ2-3	CSADTDTQYF	TGCAGCGCGGACACAGATACGCAGTATTTT
-	-	TRBV5-6	TRBJ2-1	CASSRVGLYEQFF	TGTGCCAGCAGCCGAGTTGGGCTTTATGAGCAGTTCTTC
-	TRBD1	TRBV18	TRBJ2-2	CASSPTGGANTGELFF	TGTGCCAGCTCACCGACAGGGGGCGCGAACACCGGGGAGCTGTTTTTT
-	-	TRBV28	TRBJ2-6	CASIGGIPGANVLTF	TGTGCCAGCATTGGCGGGATTCCCGGGGCCAACGTCCTGACTTTC
-	-	TRBV28	TRBJ2-3	CASSLQGSTDTQYF	TGTGCCAGCAGTTTGCAGGGGAGCACAGATACGCAGTATTTT
-	TRBD2	TRBV4-1	TRBJ2-2	CASSRPLSGENTGELFF	TGCGCCAGCAGCCGCCCACTTAGCGGGGAGAACACCGGGGAGCTGTTTTTT
-	-	TRBV7-6	TRBJ2-7	CASSLVRGAYEQYF	TGTGCCAGCAGCTTAGTCAGGGGTGCCTACGAGCAGTACTTC
-	-	TRBV5-1	TRBJ2-3	CASSLGGTNTQYF	TGCGCCAGCAGCTTAGGAGGCACAAATACGCAGTATTTT
-	-	TRBV5-1	TRBJ2-6	CASSLVGAGANVLTF	TGCGCCAGCAGCTTGGTGGGGGCTGGGGCCAACGTCCTGACTTTC
-	TRBD1	TRBV5-6	TRBJ1-4	CASSSTQGQFNEKLFF	TGTGCCAGCAGCTCCACGCAGGGACAGTTTAATGAAAAACTGTTTTTT
-	-	TRBV7-2	TRBJ1-5	CASSPDSYNNQPQHF	TGTGCCAGCAGCCCGGACAGTTATAACAATCAGCCCCAGCATTTT
-	-	TRBV5-4	TRBJ2-3	CASSLDRVGGPDTQYF	TGTGCCAGCAGCTTGGACAGGGTGGGAGGGCCAGATACGCAGTATTTT
-	-	TRBV5-1	TRBJ2-3	CASSFPEDTQYF	TGCGCCAGCAGCTTCCCCGAGGATACGCAGTATTTT
once	TRBD1	TRBV7-7	TRBJ2-7	CASSLVRRQGAINEQYF	TGTGCCAGCAGCTTAGTTCGGCGTCAGGGGGCGATCAACGAGCAGTACTTC
-	-	TRBV11-2	TRBJ2-5	CASSLDRAEETQYF	TGTGCCAGCAGCTTAGACAGGGCCGAAGAGACCCAGTACTTC
once	TRBD1	TRBV29-1	TRBJ2-4	CSVGGQGAGNIQYF	TGCAGCGTTGGGGGACAGGGGGCTGGGAACATTCAGTACTTC
-	-	TRBV7-6	TRBJ2-3	CASSGTTGPRPYF	TGTGCCAGCAGCGGAACAACGGGACCTAGACCGTATTTT
-	-	TRBV10-3	TRBJ1-3	CAISGQLSGNTIYF	TGTGCCATCAGTGGACAGCTCTCTGGAAACACCATATATTTT